This entry features one TCR beta chain sequence. Its antigen is not known. This sample stems from a study of OX40 agonist ivuxolimab in advanced cancers. Study background: From 23 to 79 years was the age range, with a mean of 60 years, and about 83% were male. General study results and limits: Compared with others, partial responders at 0.1-3.0 mg/kg displayed clonal expansion among the lowest. On average, a greater number of expanded clones characterised CD8+ T cells relative to CD4+.

Measured with immunoSEQ multiplex PCR; TCRdb has only the in-frame clones, and not every one. The data hold some 85,000 clones, with more than 70% observed a single time. The trim removed 0 bases at V and 3 bases at J, leaving 1 base unmatched. Germline V gene sequence: CDR1 WNHNN, CDR2 SYGVQD (reference sequence). This CDR3 has 15 residues. This TCR derives from an adult with an advanced solid tumor such as melanoma, head and neck, liver or kidney cancer. This sequence joins TRBV10-1 and TRBJ2-7; 11 nucleotides match TRBD2. This sample comprised CD4+ or CD8+ T cells sorted from blood, obtained in a trial of the OX40 agonist ivuxolimab. In nucleotides, the CDR3 is TGCGCCAGCAGTGAGTCCGGGACTAGCGGCTACGAGCAGTACTTC. Encoded protein: CASSESGTSGYEQYF.